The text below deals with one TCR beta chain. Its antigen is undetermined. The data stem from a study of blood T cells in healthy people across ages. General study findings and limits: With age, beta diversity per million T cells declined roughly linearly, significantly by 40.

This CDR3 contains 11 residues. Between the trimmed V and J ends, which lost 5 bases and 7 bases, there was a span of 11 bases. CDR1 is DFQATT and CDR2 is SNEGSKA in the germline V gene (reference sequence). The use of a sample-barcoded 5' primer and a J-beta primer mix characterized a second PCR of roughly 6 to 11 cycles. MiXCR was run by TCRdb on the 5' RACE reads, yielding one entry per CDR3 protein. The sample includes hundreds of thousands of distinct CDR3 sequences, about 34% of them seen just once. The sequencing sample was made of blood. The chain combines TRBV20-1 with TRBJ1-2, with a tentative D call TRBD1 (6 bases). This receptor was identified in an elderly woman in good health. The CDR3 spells CSAYREGGYTF. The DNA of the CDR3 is TGCAGTGCTTACAGGGAGGGTGGCTACACCTTC.